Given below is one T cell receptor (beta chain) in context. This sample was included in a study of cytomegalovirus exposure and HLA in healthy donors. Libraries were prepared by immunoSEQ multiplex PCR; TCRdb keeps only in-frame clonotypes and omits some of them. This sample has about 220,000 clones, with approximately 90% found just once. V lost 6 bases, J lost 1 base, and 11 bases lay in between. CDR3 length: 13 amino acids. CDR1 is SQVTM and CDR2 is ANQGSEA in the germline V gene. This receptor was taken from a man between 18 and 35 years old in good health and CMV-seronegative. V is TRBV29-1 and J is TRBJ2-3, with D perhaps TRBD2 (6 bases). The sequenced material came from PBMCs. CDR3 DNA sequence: TGCAGCGTGTCACCGGGAGGCACAGATACGCAGTATTTT. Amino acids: CSVSPGGTDTQYF.